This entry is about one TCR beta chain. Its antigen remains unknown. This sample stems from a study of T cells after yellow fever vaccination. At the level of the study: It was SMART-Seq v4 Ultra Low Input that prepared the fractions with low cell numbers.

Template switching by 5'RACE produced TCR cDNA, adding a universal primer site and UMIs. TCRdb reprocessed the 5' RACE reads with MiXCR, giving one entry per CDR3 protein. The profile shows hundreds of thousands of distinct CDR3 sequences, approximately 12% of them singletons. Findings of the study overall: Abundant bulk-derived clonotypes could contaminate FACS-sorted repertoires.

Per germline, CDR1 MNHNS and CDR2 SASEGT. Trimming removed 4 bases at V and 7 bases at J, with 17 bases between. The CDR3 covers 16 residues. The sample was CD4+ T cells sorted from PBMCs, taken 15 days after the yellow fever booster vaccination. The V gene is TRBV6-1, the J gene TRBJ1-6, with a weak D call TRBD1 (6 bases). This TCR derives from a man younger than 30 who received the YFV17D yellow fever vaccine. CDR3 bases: TGTGCCAGCAGTGGGACCCGGGGGGCTGGGAATTCACCCCTCCACTTT. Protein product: CASSGTRGAGNSPLHF.